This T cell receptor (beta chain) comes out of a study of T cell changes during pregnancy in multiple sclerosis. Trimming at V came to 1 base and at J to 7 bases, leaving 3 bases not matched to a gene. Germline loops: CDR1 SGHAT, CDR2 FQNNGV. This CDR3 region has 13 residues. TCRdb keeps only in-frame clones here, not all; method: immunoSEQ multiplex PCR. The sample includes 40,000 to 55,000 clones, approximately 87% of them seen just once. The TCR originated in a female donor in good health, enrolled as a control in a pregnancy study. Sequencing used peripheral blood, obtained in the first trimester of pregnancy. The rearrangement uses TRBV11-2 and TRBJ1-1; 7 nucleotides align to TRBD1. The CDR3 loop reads CASSLGTGLEAFF. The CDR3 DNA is TGTGCCAGCAGCTTAGGGACAGGTCTTGAAGCTTTCTTT.